Listed below are T cell receptor beta chains from one sample, sequenced in a study of radiation and T cells in renal cell carcinoma. TCRdb's table, derived via immunoSEQ multiplex PCR, lists solely in-frame clones and lacks some. The data show around 75,000 clones, roughly 82% seen once. The specimen was blood, collected from a patient whose treatment included radiotherapy and nephrectomy. Receptors originate from a man aged 55 to 70 with renal cell carcinoma. The CDR3 runs from the conserved cysteine through the conserved F or W. D genes are given only for firm matches. Clone size, where shown, is once, few, many, or a class for clones that have expanded.

d_call j_call v_call cdr3_length clone_size cdr3_aa cdr3_nt
TRBD1 TRBJ2-7 TRBV10-2 14 . CASSATGEIGEQYF TGCGCCAGCAGTGCCACAGGGGAGATAGGCGAGCAGTACTTC
. TRBJ2-2 TRBV19 13 . CATMAWGTGELFF TGTGCCACGATGGCTTGGGGCACCGGGGAGCTGTTTTTT
TRBD1 TRBJ1-1 TRBV29-1 13 few CSATTGGNTEAFF TGCAGCGCCACGACAGGGGGGAACACTGAAGCTTTCTTT
. TRBJ2-2 TRBV9 16 . CASSARRIRETGELFF TGTGCCAGCAGCGCCAGGAGGATTCGAGAAACCGGGGAGCTGTTTTTT
. TRBJ2-7 TRBV4-2 15 medium-sized CASSQEDSSFYEQYF TGTGCCAGCAGCCAGGAGGACTCGAGCTTCTACGAGCAGTACTTC
TRBD1 TRBJ1-1 TRBV7-8 15 once CASSIGTAMNTEAFF TGTGCCAGCAGCATCGGGACAGCTATGAACACTGAAGCTTTCTTT
. TRBJ1-3 TRBV9 15 . CASSVDEGSGNTIYF TGTGCCAGCAGCGTAGACGAGGGCTCTGGAAACACCATATATTTT
. TRBJ2-7 TRBV15 13 . CATSRDRTGEQYF TGTGCCACCAGCAGAGATAGGACGGGGGAGCAGTACTTC
. TRBJ2-1 TRBV1 15 . CTSSQGSGRHNEQFF TGCACCAGCAGCCAAGGTAGCGGGAGGCACAATGAGCAGTTCTTC
. TRBJ1-5 TRBV29-1 12 few CSVAHLNQPQHF TGCAGCGTTGCCCACCTGAATCAGCCCCAGCATTTT
. TRBJ1-4 TRBV7-8 14 . CASSPAVRREKLFF TGTGCCAGCAGCCCCGCCGTCCGGAGAGAAAAACTGTTTTTT
TRBD2 TRBJ2-7 TRBV4-1 17 . CASSQGSGLAGEDEQYF TGCGCCAGCAGCCAAGGATCGGGGCTAGCGGGAGAGGACGAGCAGTACTTC
. TRBJ2-1 TRBV5-4 14 . CASSSIIHQDEQFF TGTGCCAGCAGCTCGATCATTCACCAGGATGAGCAGTTCTTC
. TRBJ1-5 TRBV28 15 . CASTVLGGGGQPQHF TGTGCCAGCACCGTACTCGGTGGGGGAGGTCAGCCCCAGCATTTT
TRBD1 TRBJ1-3 TRBV5-1 16 . CASSLFQGATGNTIYF TGCGCCAGCAGCTTGTTTCAGGGGGCAACTGGAAACACCATATATTTT
. TRBJ2-1 TRBV23-1 17 . CASSQKGRDSQDGEQFF TGCGCCAGCAGTCAGAAGGGCCGGGACTCCCAGGACGGTGAGCAGTTCTTC
. TRBJ2-7 TRBV7-2 15 . CASSLGATGVGEQYF TGTGCCAGCAGCCTAGGTGCTACGGGGGTGGGTGAGCAGTACTTC
. TRBJ1-1 TRBV28 13 . CASSLAGLEEAFF TGTGCCAGCAGTTTAGCAGGGCTCGAGGAAGCTTTCTTT
. TRBJ1-5 TRBV6-1 14 few CATGGMYSNQPQHF TGTGCCACCGGGGGGATGTATAGCAATCAGCCCCAGCATTTT
TRBD1 TRBJ2-1 TRBV27 12 . CASSRGQTSQFF TGTGCCAGCAGTCGGGGACAGACTTCCCAGTTCTTC
. TRBJ1-3 TRBV19 14 once CATTRGGSGNTICF TGTGCCACCACCCGGGGGGGATCTGGAAACACCATATGTTTT
TRBD1 TRBJ1-3 TRBV5-1 18 . CASSLGTGGLPSGNTIYF TGCGCCAGCAGCTTGGGGACAGGGGGTCTCCCCTCTGGAAACACCATATATTTT
. TRBJ2-1 TRBV27 18 . CASSLSPWVGSSGNEQFF TGTGCCAGCAGTTTAAGTCCTTGGGTCGGGAGCTCGGGTAATGAGCAGTTCTTC
. TRBJ2-4 TRBV4-1 16 . CASSQDVFPEKNIQYF TGCGCCAGCAGCCAAGATGTGTTCCCAGAGAAAAACATTCAGTACTTC
. TRBJ2-7 TRBV9 14 . CASSAGLNRDEQYF TGTGCCAGCAGCGCGGGACTCAATCGCGACGAGCAGTACTTC
TRBD1 TRBJ1-2 TRBV7-9 16 . CASSLGTVRPNYGYTF TGTGCCAGCAGCTTGGGGACAGTCCGACCTAACTATGGCTACACCTTC
TRBD1 TRBJ2-5 TRBV29-1 14 . CSAEQGALGETQYF TGCAGCGCGGAACAGGGGGCCCTAGGAGAGACCCAGTACTTC
. TRBJ1-1 TRBV27 14 . CASSSTLEGTEAFF TGTGCCAGCAGTTCCACCCTGGAGGGGACTGAAGCTTTCTTT
. TRBJ1-3 TRBV9 14 . CASSVAVSGNTIYF TGTGCCAGCAGCGTAGCGGTATCTGGAAACACCATATATTTT
. TRBJ2-7 TRBV6-6 13 . CASGVASLDEQYF TGTGCCAGCGGTGTAGCGAGCTTGGACGAGCAGTACTTC
TRBD2 TRBJ2-1 TRBV14 18 . CASSPPLMGLAGYNEQFF TGTGCCAGCAGCCCTCCCCTAATGGGACTAGCGGGTTACAATGAGCAGTTCTTC
. TRBJ1-1 TRBV5-1 14 . CASSLGRQDAEAFF TGCGCCAGCAGCTTGGGCAGGCAGGACGCTGAAGCTTTCTTT
TRBD1 TRBJ1-3 TRBV18 16 . CASSPVTGGPGNTIYF TGTGCCAGCTCACCAGTAACAGGGGGGCCTGGAAACACCATATATTTT
. TRBJ1-1 TRBV7-2 16 . CASRPGGPTFNTEAFF TGTGCCAGCAGGCCCGGGGGGCCAACCTTTAACACTGAAGCTTTCTTT
. TRBJ1-5 TRBV27 16 . CASSLEFRGAGQPQHF TGTGCCAGCAGTTTAGAATTCAGGGGCGCGGGGCAGCCCCAGCATTTT
. TRBJ1-2 TRBV2 13 few CASRGVAGYGYTF TGTGCCAGCAGGGGCGTTGCTGGCTATGGCTACACCTTC
TRBD2 TRBJ2-7 TRBV11-2 15 . CASSDLAGGPGEQYF TGTGCCAGCAGCGATCTAGCGGGAGGGCCGGGAGAGCAGTACTTC
. TRBJ2-7 TRBV19 15 . CASSPSIAESYEQYF TGTGCCAGTAGTCCCTCCATAGCGGAGAGCTACGAGCAGTACTTC
TRBD2 TRBJ2-1 TRBV19 14 . CASSIPGLVNEQFF TGTGCCAGTAGTATCCCTGGACTAGTAAATGAGCAGTTCTTC
TRBD1 TRBJ2-2 TRBV15 16 . CATSRGTGVRTGELFF TGTGCCACCAGCAGAGGTACAGGGGTTCGCACCGGGGAGCTGTTTTTT
TRBD2 TRBJ2-3 TRBV6-4 15 . CASQKLAGGTDTQYF TGTGCCAGCCAAAAACTAGCGGGGGGCACAGATACGCAGTATTTT
. TRBJ2-7 TRBV10-3 14 . CAIRPTGTKYEQYF TGTGCCATTCGCCCTACAGGGACGAAGTACGAGCAGTACTTC
. TRBJ2-2 TRBV6-6 14 . CASRRGVGTGELFF TGTGCCAGCCGCAGGGGAGTAGGCACCGGGGAGCTGTTTTTT
TRBD1 TRBJ1-1 TRBV6-1 13 few CASSGQVNTEAFF TGTGCCAGCAGCGGACAGGTGAACACTGAAGCTTTCTTT
TRBD1 TRBJ1-2 TRBV5-4 17 . CASSFRDRGLFYYGYTF TGTGCCAGCAGCTTCCGGGACAGGGGGCTCTTCTATTATGGCTACACCTTC
. TRBJ2-3 TRBV5-6 14 . CASSFELSTDTQYF TGTGCCAGCAGCTTCGAACTTAGCACAGATACGCAGTATTTT
. TRBJ1-5 TRBV10-2 15 . CASSEGVSGYQPQHF TGCGCCAGCAGTGAAGGTGTTTCAGGGTATCAGCCCCAGCATTTT
. TRBJ1-4 TRBV5-1 16 . CASSTAGRGTNEKLFF TGCGCCAGCAGCACGGCCGGACGGGGGACGAATGAAAAACTGTTTTTT
. TRBJ1-5 TRBV7-2 15 . CASSLAGTLDQPQHF TGTGCCAGCAGCTTAGCGGGCACCCTTGATCAGCCCCAGCATTTT
TRBD1 TRBJ2-2 TRBV5-5 15 . CASGFPGQGAGELFF TGTGCTTCGGGTTTCCCGGGACAGGGGGCAGGGGAGCTGTTTTTT
TRBD2 TRBJ2-5 TRBV7-8 14 . CASSSSGSKETQYF TGTGCCAGCAGCTCTAGCGGGAGTAAAGAGACCCAGTACTTC
TRBD1 TRBJ1-1 TRBV5-1 16 . CASSLIAGTENTEAFF TGCGCCAGCAGCCTAATAGCCGGGACAGAGAACACTGAAGCTTTCTTT
. TRBJ2-7 TRBV5-1 12 once CASSPPGDEQYF TGCGCCAGCAGCCCCCCCGGGGACGAGCAGTACTTC
. TRBJ1-2 TRBV9 15 . CASSVEPSGTYGYTF TGTGCCAGCAGCGTAGAACCTTCGGGAACTTATGGCTACACCTTC
. TRBJ2-7 TRBV5-1 15 once CASSLRAPGANEQYF TGCGCCAGCAGCTTGAGGGCCCCCGGGGCCAACGAGCAGTACTTC
. TRBJ2-3 TRBV27 15 . CASSLNNFKGDTQYF TGTGCCAGCAGTTTAAACAACTTCAAGGGAGATACGCAGTATTTT
. TRBJ1-1 TRBV5-5 15 . CASSLRWGRGTEAFF TGTGCCAGCAGCTTGCGTTGGGGTCGTGGGACTGAAGCTTTCTTT
. TRBJ1-3 TRBV28 16 . CASSFSGFLSGNTIYF TGTGCCAGCAGTTTTTCTGGGTTCCTTTCTGGAAACACCATATATTTT
. TRBJ2-7 TRBV2 17 . CASSGRSTLNLAYEQYF TGTGCCAGCAGTGGGAGGTCGACCCTCAACTTGGCCTACGAGCAGTACTTC